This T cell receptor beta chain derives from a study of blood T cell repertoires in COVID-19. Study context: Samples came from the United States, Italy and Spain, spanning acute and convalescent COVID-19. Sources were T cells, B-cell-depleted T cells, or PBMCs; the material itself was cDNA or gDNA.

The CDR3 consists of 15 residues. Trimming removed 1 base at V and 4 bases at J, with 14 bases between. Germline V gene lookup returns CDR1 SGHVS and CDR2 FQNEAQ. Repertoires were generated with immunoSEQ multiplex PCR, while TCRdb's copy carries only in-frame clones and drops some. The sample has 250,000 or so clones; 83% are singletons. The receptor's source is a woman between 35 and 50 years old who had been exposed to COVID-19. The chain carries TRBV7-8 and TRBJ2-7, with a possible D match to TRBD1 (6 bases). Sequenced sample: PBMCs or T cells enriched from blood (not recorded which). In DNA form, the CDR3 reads TGTGCCAGCAGCTTAGAATTGGGGGCTCGGTACGAGCAGTACTTC. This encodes CASSLELGARYEQYF.